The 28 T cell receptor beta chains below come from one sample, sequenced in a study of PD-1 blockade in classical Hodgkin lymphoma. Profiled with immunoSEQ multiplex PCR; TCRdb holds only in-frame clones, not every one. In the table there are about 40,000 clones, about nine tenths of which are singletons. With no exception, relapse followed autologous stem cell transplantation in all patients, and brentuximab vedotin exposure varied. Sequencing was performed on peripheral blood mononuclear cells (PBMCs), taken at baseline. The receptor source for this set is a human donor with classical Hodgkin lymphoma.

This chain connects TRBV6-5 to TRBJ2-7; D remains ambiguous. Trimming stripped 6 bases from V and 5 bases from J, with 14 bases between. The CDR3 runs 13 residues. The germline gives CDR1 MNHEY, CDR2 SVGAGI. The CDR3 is CASSPRRFHEQYF. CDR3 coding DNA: TGTGCCAGCAGCCCCCGCAGGTTCCACGAGCAGTACTTC.

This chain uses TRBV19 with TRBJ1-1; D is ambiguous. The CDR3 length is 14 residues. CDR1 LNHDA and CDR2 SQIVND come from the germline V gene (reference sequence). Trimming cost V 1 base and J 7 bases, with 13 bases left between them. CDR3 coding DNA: TGTGCCAGTAGTATAGCTGGGGATATAGTTGAAGCTTTCTTT. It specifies CASSIAGDIVEAFF.

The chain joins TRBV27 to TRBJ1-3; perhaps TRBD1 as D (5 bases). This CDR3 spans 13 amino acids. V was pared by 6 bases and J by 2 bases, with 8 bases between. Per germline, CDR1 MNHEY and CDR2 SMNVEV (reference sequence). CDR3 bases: TGTGCCAGCAGCAGGGTTCCTGGAAACACCATATATTTT. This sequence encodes CASSRVPGNTIYF.

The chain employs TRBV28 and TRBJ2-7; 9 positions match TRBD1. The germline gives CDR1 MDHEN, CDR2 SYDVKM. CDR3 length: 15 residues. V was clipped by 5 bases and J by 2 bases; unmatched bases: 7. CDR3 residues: CASSTPGTGTYEQYF. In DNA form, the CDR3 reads TGTGCCAGCAGTACCCCAGGGACAGGGACCTACGAGCAGTACTTC.

In DNA form, the CDR3 reads TGCGCCAGCAGCTTGGAGGCTAGCGGGAACACAGATACGCAGTATTTT. It translates to CASSLEASGNTDTQYF. V usage is TRBV5-1 and J usage is TRBJ2-3, with 9 bases aligning to TRBD2. This CDR3 comprises 16 residues. Germline V gives CDR1 SGHRS, CDR2 YFSETQ. V lost 0 bases to trimming and J lost 2 bases; unmatched junction nucleotides: 4.

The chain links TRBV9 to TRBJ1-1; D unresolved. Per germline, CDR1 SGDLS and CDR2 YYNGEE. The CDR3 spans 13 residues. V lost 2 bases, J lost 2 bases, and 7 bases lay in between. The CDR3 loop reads CASSVYLNTEAFF. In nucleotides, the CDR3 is TGTGCCAGCAGCGTTTACCTAAACACTGAAGCTTTCTTT.

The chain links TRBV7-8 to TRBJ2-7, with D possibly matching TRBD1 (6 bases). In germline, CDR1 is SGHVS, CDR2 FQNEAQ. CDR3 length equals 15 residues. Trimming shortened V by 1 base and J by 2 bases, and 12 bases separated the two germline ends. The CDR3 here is CASSLGGRDTYEQYF. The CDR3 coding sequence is TGTGCCAGCAGCTTAGGGGGCAGGGACACCTACGAGCAGTACTTC. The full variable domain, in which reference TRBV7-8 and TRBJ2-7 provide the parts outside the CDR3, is GAGVSQSPRYKVAKRGQDVALRCDPISGHVSLFWYQQALGQGPEFLTYFQNEAQLDKSGLPSDRFFAERPEGSVSTLKIQRTQQEDSAVYLCASSLGGRDTYEQYFGPGTRLTVT.

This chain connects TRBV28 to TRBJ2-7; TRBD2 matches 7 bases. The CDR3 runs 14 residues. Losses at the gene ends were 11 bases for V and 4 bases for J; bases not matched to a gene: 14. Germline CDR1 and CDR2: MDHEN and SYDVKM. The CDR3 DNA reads TGTGCCTGCTGGGCGGGGGAGGGAATATACGAGCAGTACTTC. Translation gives CACWAGEGIYEQYF.

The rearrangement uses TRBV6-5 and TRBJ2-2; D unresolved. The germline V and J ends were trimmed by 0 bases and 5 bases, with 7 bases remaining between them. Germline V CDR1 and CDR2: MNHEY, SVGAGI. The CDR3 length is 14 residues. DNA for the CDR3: TGTGCCAGCAGTTACTCGGTGGGGACCGGGGAGCTGTTTTTT. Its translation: CASSYSVGTGELFF.

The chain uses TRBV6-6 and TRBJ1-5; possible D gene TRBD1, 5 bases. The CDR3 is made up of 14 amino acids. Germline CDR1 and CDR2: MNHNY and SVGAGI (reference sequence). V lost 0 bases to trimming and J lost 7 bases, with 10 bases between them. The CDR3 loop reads CASSYSGGFQPQHF. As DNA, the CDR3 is TGTGCCAGCAGTTACTCGGGGGGTTTCCAGCCCCAGCATTTT.

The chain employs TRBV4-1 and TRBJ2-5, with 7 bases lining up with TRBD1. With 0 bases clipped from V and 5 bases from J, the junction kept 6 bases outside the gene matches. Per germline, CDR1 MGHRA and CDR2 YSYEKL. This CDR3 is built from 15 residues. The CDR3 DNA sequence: TGCGCCAGCAGCCAAGAAAAAGGGGGCGAGGAGACCCAGTACTTC. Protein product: CASSQEKGGEETQYF.

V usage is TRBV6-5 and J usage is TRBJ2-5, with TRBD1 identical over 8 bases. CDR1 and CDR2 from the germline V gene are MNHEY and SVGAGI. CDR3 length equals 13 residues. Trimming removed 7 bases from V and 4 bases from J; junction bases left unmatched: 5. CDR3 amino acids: CASKDRALETQYF. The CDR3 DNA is TGTGCCAGCAAGGACAGGGCGCTAGAGACCCAGTACTTC.

DNA for the CDR3: TGTGCCAGCAAATTCAGTTCCTACGAGCAGTACTTC. This codes for CASKFSSYEQYF. This rearrangement joins TRBV2 to TRBJ2-7; no clear D gene. Germline V gene lookup returns CDR1 SNHLY and CDR2 FYNNEI. CDR3 size: 12 residues. Trimming took 7 bases from V and 1 from J, leaving 8 bases between them.

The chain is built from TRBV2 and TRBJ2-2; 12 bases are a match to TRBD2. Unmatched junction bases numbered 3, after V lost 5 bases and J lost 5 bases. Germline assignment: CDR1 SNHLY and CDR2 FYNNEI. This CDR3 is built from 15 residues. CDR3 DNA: TGTGCCAGCAGTTCCGGGACTAGCGGGACCGGGGAGCTGTTTTTT. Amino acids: CASSSGTSGTGELFF.

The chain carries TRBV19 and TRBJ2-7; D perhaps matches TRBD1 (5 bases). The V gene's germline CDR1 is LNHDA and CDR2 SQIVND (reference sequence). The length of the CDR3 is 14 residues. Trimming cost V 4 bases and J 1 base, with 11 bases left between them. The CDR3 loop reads CASSTLQGSYEQYF. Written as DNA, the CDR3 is TGTGCCAGTAGTACACTTCAGGGTTCCTACGAGCAGTACTTC.

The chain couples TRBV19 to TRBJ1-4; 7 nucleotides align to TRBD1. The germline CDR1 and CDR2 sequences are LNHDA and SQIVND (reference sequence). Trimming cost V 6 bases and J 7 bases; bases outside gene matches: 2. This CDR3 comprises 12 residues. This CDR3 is CASSGTVEKLFF. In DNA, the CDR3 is TGTGCCAGTAGCGGGACAGTTGAAAAACTGTTTTTT.

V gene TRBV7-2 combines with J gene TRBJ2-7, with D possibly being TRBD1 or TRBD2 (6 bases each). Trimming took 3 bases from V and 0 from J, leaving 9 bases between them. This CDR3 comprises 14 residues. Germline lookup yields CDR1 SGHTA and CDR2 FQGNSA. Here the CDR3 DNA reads TGTGCCAGCAGCTTCGGGGGCCCCTCCTACGAGCAGTACTTC. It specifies CASSFGGPSYEQYF.

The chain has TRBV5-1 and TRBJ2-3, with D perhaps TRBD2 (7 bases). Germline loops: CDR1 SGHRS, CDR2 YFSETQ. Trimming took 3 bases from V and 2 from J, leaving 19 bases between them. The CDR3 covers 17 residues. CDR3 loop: CASSSPGGGGYTDTQYF. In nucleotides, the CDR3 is TGCGCCAGCAGCTCCCCCGGAGGGGGGGGGTACACAGATACGCAGTATTTT.

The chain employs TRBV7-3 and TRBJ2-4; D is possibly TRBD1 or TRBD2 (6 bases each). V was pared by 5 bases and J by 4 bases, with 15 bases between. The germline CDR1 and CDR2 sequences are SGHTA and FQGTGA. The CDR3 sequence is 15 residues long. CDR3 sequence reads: CASSDAWGAKNIQYF. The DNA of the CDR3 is TGTGCCAGCAGCGACGCATGGGGGGCGAAAAACATTCAGTACTTC.

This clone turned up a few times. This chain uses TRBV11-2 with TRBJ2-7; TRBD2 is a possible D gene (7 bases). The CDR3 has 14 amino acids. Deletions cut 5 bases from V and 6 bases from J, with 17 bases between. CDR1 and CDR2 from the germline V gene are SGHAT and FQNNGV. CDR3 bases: TGTGCCAGCAGCATGGGAGGGGGGGTTGGCGAGCAGTACTTC. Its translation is CASSMGGGVGEQYF.

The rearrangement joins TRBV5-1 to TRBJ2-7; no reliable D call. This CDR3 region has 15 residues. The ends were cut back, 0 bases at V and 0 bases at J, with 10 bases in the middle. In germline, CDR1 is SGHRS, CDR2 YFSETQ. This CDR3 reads CASSLGATSSYEQYF. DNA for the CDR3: TGCGCCAGCAGCTTGGGGGCCACGAGCTCCTACGAGCAGTACTTC.

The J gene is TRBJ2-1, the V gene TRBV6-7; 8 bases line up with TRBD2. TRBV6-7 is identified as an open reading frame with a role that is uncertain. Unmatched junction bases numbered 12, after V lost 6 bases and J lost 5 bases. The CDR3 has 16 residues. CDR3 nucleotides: TGTGCCAGCAGGGGCCCTGGGACTAGAGGGAACAATGAGCAGTTCTTC. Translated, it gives CASRGPGTRGNNEQFF.

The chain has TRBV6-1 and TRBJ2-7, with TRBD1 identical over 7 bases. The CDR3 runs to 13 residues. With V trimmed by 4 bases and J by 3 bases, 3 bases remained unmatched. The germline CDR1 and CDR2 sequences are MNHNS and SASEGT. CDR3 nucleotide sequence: TGTGCCAGCAGTGGGCAGGGGGTCTACGAGCAGTACTTC. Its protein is CASSGQGVYEQYF.

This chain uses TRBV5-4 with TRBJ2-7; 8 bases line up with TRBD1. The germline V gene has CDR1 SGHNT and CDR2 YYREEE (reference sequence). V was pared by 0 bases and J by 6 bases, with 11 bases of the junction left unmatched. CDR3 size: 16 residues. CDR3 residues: CASSLEGSQGAGEQYF. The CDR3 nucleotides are TGTGCCAGCAGCTTGGAAGGTAGTCAGGGGGCTGGCGAGCAGTACTTC.

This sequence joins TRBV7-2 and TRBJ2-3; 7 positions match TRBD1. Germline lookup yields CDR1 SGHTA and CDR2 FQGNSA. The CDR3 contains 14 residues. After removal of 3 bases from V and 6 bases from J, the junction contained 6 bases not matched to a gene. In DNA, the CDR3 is TGTGCCAGCAGCTTTAGGGTGGGACAGGATACGCAGTATTTT. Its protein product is CASSFRVGQDTQYF. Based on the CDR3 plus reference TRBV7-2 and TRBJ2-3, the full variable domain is GAGVSQSPSNKVTEKGKDVELRCDPISGHTALYWYRQSLGQGLEFLIYFQGNSAPDKSGLPSDRFSAERTGGSVSTLTIQRTQQEDSAVYLCASSFRVGQDTQYFGPGTRLTVL.

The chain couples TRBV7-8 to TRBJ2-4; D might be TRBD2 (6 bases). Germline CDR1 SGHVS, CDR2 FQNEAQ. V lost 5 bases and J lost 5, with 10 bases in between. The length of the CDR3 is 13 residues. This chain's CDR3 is CASSLGGQNIQYF. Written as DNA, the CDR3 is TGTGCCAGCAGCCTGGGGGGACAAAACATTCAGTACTTC.

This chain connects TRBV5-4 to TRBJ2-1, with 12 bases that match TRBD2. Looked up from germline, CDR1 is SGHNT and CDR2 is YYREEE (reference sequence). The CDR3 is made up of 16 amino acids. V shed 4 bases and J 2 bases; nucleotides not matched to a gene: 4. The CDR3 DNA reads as TGTGCCAGCAGCCATCTAGCGGGAGGGCCCTACAATGAGCAGTTCTTC. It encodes CASSHLAGGPYNEQFF.

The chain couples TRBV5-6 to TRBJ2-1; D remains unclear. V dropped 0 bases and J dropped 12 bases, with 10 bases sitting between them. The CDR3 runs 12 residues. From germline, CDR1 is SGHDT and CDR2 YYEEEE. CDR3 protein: CASSLAQARQFF. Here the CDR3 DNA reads TGTGCCAGCAGCTTGGCGCAGGCCCGGCAGTTCTTC.